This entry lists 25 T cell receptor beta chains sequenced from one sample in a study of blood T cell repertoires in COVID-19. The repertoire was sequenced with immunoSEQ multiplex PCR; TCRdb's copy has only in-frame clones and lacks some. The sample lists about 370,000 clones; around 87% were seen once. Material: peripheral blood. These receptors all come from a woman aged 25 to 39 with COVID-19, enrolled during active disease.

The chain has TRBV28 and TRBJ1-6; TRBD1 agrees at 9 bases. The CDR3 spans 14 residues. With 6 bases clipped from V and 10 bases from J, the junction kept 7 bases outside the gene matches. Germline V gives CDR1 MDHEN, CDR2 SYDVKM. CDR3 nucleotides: TGTGCCAGCAGCCTTACAGGGGGCTGGTCACCCCTCCACTTT. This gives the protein CASSLTGGWSPLHF.

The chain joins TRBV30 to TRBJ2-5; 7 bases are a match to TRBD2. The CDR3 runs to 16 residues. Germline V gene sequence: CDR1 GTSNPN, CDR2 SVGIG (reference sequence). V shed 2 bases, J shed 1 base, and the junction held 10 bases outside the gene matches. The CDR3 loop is CAWSRPRAGAQETQYF. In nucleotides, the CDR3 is TGTGCCTGGAGTCGTCCCCGTGCGGGAGCCCAAGAGACCCAGTACTTC.

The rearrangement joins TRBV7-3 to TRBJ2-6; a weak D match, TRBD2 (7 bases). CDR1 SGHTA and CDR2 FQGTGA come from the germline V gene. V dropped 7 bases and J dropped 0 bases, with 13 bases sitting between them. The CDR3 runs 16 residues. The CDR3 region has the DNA TGTGCCAGCACCCAGAGGGGGGGCTCTGGGGCCAACGTCCTGACTTTC. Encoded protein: CASTQRGGSGANVLTF.

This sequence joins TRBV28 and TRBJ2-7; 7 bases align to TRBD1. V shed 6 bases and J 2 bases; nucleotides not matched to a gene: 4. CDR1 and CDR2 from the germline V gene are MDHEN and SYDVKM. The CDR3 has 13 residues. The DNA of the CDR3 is TGTGCCAGCAGCCGGACAGGAACCTACGAGCAGTACTTC. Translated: CASSRTGTYEQYF. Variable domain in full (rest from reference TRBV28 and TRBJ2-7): DVKVTQSSRYLVKRTGEKVFLECVQDMDHENMFWYRQDPGLGLRLIYFSYDVKMKEKGDIPEGYSVSREKKERFSLILESASTNQTSMYLCASSRTGTYEQYFGPGTRLTVT.

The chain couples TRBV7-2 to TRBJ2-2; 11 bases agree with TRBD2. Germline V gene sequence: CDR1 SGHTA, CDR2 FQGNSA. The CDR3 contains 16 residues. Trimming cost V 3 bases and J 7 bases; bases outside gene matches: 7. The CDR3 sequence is CASSFSGRVIFGELFF. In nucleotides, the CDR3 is TGTGCCAGCAGCTTTAGCGGGAGGGTAATTTTCGGGGAGCTGTTTTTT.

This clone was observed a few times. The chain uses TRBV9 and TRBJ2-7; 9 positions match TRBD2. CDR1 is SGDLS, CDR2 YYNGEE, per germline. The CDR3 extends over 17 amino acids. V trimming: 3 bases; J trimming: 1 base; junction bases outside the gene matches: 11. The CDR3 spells CASSAYSGRGLSYEQYF. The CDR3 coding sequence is TGTGCCAGCAGCGCCTATAGCGGGAGAGGTCTATCCTACGAGCAGTACTTC.

This CDR3 reads CASSQATSGRDPSYEQYF. For the CDR3, the DNA is TGTGCCAGCAGCCAAGCGACTAGCGGGAGAGATCCATCCTACGAGCAGTACTTC. The chain combines TRBV3-1 (or the pseudogene TRBV3-2) with TRBJ2-7; 12 positions match TRBD2. Germline CDR1 is LGHDT and CDR2 is YNNKEL (reference sequence). V lost 1 base to trimming and J lost 1 base; unmatched junction nucleotides: 8. The CDR3 is 18 residues long.

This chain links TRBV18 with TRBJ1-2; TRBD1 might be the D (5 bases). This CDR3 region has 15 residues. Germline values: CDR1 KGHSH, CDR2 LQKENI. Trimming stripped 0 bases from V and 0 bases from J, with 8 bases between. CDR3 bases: TGTGCCAGCTCACCACCGGAACAGGCTAACTATGGCTACACCTTC. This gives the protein CASSPPEQANYGYTF.

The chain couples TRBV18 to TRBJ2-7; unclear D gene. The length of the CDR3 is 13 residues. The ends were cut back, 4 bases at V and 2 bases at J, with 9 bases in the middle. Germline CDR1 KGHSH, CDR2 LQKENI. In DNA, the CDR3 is TGTGCCAGCTCACAGACACAGCCCTACGAGCAGTACTTC. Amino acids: CASSQTQPYEQYF.

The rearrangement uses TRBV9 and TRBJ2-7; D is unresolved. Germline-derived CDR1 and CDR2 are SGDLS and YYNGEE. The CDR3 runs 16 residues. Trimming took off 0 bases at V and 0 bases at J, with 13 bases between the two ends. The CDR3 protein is CASSVGVFAGSYEQYF. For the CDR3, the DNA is TGTGCCAGCAGCGTAGGAGTCTTCGCAGGCTCCTACGAGCAGTACTTC.

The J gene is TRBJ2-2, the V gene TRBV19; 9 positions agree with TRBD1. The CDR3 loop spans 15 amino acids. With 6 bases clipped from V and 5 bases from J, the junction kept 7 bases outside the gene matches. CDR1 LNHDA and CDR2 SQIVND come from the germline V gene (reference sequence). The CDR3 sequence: CASSFRTGVTGELFF. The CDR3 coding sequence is TGTGCCAGTAGCTTTCGGACAGGGGTAACCGGGGAGCTGTTTTTT.

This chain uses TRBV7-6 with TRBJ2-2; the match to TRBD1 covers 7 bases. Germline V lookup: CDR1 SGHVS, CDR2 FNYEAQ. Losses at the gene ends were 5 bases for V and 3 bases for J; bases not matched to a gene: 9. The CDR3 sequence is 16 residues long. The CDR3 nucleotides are TGTGCCAGCAGCCCAAGACAGGGTTTAGACACCGGGGAGCTGTTTTTT. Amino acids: CASSPRQGLDTGELFF.

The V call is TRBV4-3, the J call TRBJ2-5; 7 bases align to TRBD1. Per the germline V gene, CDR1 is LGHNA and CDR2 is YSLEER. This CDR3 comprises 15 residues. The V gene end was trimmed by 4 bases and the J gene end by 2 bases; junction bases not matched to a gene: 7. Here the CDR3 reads CASSPGTAIQETQYF. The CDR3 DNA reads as TGCGCCAGCAGCCCCGGGACAGCCATACAAGAGACCCAGTACTTC.

In nucleotides, the CDR3 is TGTGCCAGCAGTGGACAGAGCTCCTATAATTCACCCCTCCACTTT. Protein product: CASSGQSSYNSPLHF. V is TRBV25-1 and J is TRBJ1-6; weak D call: TRBD1 (5 bases). Germline lookup yields CDR1 MGHDK and CDR2 SYGVNS. The CDR3 contains 15 residues. V was trimmed by 4 bases and J by 0 bases, leaving 7 bases between them. The full variable domain, rest sourced from reference TRBV25-1 and TRBJ1-6, is EADIYQTPRYLVIGTGKKITLECSQTMGHDKMYWYQQDPGMELHLIHYSYGVNSTEKGDLSSESTVSRIRTEHFPLTLESARPSHTSQYLCASSGQSSYNSPLHFGNGTRLTVT.

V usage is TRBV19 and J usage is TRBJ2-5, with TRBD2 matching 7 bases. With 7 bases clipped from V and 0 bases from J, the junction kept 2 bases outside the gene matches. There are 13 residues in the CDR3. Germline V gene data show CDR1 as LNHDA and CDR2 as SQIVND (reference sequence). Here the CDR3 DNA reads TGTGCCAGTACGGCGGGGGACCAAGAGACCCAGTACTTC. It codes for CASTAGDQETQYF.

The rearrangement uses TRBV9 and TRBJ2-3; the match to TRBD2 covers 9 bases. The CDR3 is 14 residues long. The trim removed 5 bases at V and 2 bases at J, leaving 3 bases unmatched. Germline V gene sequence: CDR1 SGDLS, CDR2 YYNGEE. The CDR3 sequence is CASSSGRNTDTQYF. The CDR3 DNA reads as TGTGCCAGCAGTAGCGGGAGAAACACAGATACGCAGTATTTT.

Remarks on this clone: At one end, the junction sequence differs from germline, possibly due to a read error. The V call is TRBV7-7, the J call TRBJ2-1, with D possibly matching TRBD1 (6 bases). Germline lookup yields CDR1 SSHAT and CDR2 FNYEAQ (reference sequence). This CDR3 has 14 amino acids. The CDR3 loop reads CASSLVGQNNEQFF. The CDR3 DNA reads TGTGCTAGCAGCTTAGTTGGACAGAACAATGAGCAGTTCTTC. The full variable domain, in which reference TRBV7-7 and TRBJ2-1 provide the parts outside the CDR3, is GAGVSQSPRYKVTKRGQDVTLRCDPISSHATLYWYQQALGQGPEFLTYFNYEAQPDKSGLPSDRFSAERPEGSISTLTIQRTEQRDSAMYRCASSLVGQNNEQFFGPGTRLTVL.

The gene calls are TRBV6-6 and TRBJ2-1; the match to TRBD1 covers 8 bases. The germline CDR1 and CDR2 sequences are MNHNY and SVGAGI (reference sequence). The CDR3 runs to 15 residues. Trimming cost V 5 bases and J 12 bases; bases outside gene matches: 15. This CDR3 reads CASSDRTGNRWGQFF. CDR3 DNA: TGTGCCAGCAGTGACCGGACAGGGAACCGATGGGGGCAGTTCTTC.

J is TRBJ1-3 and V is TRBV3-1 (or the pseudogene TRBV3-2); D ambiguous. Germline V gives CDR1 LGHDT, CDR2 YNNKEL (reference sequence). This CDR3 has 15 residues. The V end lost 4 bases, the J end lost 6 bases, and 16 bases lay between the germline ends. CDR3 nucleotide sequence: TGTGCCAGCAGCCCCGGGAGAGGTTCGGAAAACACCATATATTTT. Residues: CASSPGRGSENTIYF.

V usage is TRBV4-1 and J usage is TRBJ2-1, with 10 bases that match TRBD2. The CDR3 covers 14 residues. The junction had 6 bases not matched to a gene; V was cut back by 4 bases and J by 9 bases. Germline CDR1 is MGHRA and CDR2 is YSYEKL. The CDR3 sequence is CASSPGLASPEQFF. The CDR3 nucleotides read TGCGCCAGCAGCCCGGGACTAGCGAGCCCTGAGCAGTTCTTC.

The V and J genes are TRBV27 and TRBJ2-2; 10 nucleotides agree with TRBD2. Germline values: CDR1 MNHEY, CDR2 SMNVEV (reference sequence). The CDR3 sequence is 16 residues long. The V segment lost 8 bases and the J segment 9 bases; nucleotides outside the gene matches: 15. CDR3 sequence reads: CASLDISSSGSRELFF. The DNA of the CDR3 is TGTGCCAGCCTTGACATTTCGTCTAGCGGGAGCCGGGAGCTGTTTTTT.

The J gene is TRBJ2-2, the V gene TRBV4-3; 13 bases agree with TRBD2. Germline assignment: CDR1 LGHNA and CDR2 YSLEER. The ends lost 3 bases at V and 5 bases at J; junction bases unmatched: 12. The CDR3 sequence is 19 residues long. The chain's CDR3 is CASSQGTRLAGGRTGELFF. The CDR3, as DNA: TGCGCCAGCAGCCAGGGTACTAGACTAGCGGGAGGTAGGACCGGGGAGCTGTTTTTT.

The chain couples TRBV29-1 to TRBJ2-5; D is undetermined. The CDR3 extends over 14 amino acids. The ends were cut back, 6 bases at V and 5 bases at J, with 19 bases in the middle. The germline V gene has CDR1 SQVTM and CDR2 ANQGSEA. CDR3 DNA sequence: TGCAGCGTGCTTCGTAGCCCCGGTGGGGAGACCCAGTACTTC. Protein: CSVLRSPGGETQYF.

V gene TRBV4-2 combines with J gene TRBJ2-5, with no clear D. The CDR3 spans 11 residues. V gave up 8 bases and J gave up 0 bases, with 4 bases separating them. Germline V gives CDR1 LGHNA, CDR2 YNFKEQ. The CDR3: CASSDQETQYF. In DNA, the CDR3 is TGTGCCAGCTCCGACCAAGAGACCCAGTACTTC.

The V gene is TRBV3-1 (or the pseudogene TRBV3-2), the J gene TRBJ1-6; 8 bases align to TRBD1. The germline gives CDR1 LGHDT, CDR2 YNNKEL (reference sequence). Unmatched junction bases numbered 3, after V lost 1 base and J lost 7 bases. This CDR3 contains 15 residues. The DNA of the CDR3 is TGTGCCAGCAGCCAAGCAGGGGGCGGAAATTCACCCCTCCACTTT. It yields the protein CASSQAGGGNSPLHF.